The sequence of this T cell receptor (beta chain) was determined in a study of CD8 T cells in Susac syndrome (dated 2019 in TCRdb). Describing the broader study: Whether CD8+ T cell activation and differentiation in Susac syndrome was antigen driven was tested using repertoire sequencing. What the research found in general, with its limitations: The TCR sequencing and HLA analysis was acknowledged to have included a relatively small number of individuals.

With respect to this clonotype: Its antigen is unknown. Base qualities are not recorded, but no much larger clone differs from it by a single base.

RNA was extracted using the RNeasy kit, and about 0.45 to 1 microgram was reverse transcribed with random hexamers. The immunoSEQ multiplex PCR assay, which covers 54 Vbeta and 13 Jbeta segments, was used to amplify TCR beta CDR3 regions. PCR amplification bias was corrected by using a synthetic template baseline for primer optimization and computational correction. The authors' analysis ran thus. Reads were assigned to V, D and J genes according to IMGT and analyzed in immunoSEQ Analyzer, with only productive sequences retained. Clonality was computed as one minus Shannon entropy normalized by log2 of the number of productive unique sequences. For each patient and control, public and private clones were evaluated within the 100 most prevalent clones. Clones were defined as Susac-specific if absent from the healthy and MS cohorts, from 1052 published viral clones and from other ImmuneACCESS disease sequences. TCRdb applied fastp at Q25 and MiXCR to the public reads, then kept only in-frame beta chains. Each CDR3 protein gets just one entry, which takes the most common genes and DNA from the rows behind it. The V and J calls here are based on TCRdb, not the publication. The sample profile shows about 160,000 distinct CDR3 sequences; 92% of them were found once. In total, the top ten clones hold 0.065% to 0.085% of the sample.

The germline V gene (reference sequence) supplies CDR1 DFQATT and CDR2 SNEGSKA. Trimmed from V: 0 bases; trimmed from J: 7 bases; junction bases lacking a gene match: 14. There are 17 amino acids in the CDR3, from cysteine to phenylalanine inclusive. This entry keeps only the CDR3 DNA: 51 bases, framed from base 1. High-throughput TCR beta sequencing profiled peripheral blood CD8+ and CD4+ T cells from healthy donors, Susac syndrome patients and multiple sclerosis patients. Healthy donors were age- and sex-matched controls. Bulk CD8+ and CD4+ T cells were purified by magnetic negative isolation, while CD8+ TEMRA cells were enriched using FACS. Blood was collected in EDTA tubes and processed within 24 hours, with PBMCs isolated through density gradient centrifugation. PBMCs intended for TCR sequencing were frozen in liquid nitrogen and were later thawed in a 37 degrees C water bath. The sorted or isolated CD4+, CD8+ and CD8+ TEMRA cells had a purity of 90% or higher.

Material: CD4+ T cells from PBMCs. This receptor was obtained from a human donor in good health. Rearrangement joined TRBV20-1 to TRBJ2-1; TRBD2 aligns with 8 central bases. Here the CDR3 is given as CSAREGFGGGQGNEQFF. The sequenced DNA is TGCAGTGCTAGAGAAGGGTTCGGCGGGGGGCAAGGGAATGAGCAGTTCTTC.